Each of the 27 T cell receptor beta chains below was sequenced from the same sample in a study of OX40 agonist ivuxolimab in advanced cancers. Libraries were prepared by immunoSEQ multiplex PCR; TCRdb keeps only in-frame clonotypes and omits some of them. Among about 83,000 clones listed, 92% were seen once. The sequencing used CD4+ or CD8+ T cells sorted from blood, collected in a trial of the OX40 agonist ivuxolimab. These receptors were taken from an adult with an advanced solid tumor such as melanoma, head and neck, liver or kidney cancer.

Comment on this clone: Other nucleotide sequences in the sample specify the same CDR3. The chain uses TRBV9 and TRBJ2-7; D might be TRBD1 (6 bases). Deletions cut 0 bases from V and 2 bases from J, with 9 bases between. The germline gives CDR1 SGDLS, CDR2 YYNGEE. CDR3 length: 14 residues. The CDR3 here is CASSVGQGPYEQYF. The CDR3 bases are TGTGCCAGCAGCGTAGGGCAGGGGCCCTACGAGCAGTACTTC. The entire variable domain, with the rest obtained from reference TRBV9 and TRBJ2-7, is as follows: DSGVTQTPKHLITATGQRVTLRCSPRSGDLSVYWYQQSLDQGLQFLIQYYNGEERAKGNILERFSAQQFPDLHSELNLSSLELGDSALYFCASSVGQGPYEQYFGPGTRLTVT.

V gene TRBV9 combines with J gene TRBJ1-4; D is possibly TRBD1 (5 bases). Per germline, CDR1 SGDLS and CDR2 YYNGEE. The CDR3 has 15 amino acids. The ends were cut back, 2 bases at V and 0 bases at J, with 8 bases in the middle. The CDR3 coding sequence is TGTGCCAGCAGCGTGCAGGGCTCAACTAATGAAAAACTGTTTTTT. Translated, it gives CASSVQGSTNEKLFF.

The J gene is TRBJ2-7, the V gene TRBV7-8, with D hard to call. Germline CDR1 SGHVS, CDR2 FQNEAQ. The V end was cut by 2 bases, the J end by 6 bases, with 5 bases between. CDR3 length: 11 amino acids. CDR3 sequence: CASSLSAEQYF. In DNA, the CDR3 is TGTGCCAGCAGCTTAAGTGCCGAGCAGTACTTC. The full variable domain, its missing parts supplied by reference TRBV7-8 and TRBJ2-7, is GAGVSQSPRYKVAKRGQDVALRCDPISGHVSLFWYQQALGQGPEFLTYFQNEAQLDKSGLPSDRFFAERPEGSVSTLKIQRTQQEDSAVYLCASSLSAEQYFGPGTRLTVT.

This rearrangement joins TRBV7-9 to TRBJ2-7, with D perhaps TRBD1 (6 bases). Per the germline V gene, CDR1 is SEHNR and CDR2 is FQNEAQ (reference sequence). This CDR3 is 14 amino acids long. Trimming shortened V by 5 bases and J by 2 bases, and 13 bases separated the two germline ends. CDR3 DNA: TGTGCCAGCAGCCCCCGGGACACCCCCTACGAGCAGTACTTC. As protein: CASSPRDTPYEQYF. The full variable domain, its missing parts supplied by reference TRBV7-9 and TRBJ2-7, is DTGVSQNPRHKITKRGQNVTFRCDPISEHNRLYWYRQTLGQGPEFLTYFQNEAQLEKSRLLSDRFSAERPKGSFSTLEIQRTEQGDSAMYLCASSPRDTPYEQYFGPGTRLTVT.

The V call is TRBV7-8, the J call TRBJ2-7; 7 nucleotides align to TRBD1. Looked up from germline, CDR1 is SGHVS and CDR2 is FQNEAQ. The CDR3 extends over 15 amino acids. V shed 5 bases and J 2 bases; nucleotides not matched to a gene: 9. CDR3 in amino acids: CASSPRDRLAYEQYF. CDR3 DNA sequence: TGTGCCAGCAGCCCAAGGGACAGATTAGCCTACGAGCAGTACTTC.

The chain has TRBV5-4 and TRBJ2-5, with a weak D call TRBD1 (6 bases). In germline, CDR1 is SGHNT, CDR2 YYREEE (reference sequence). The CDR3 is 13 residues long. Trimming took 5 bases from V and 1 from J, leaving 9 bases between them. DNA for the CDR3: TGTGCCAGCAGGGAAGGGGGCCAAGAGACCCAGTACTTC. It specifies CASREGGQETQYF.

The sample holds a few counts of this clone. The chain couples TRBV9 to TRBJ1-1; D may be TRBD1 (5 bases). Germline V gene sequence: CDR1 SGDLS, CDR2 YYNGEE. The CDR3 covers 13 residues. The germline V and J ends were trimmed by 0 bases and 5 bases, with 8 bases remaining between them. Here the CDR3 reads CASSVVSGTEAFF. The CDR3 DNA follows: TGTGCCAGCAGCGTAGTATCAGGGACTGAAGCTTTCTTT. Using reference TRBV9 and TRBJ1-1 for the parts outside the CDR3, the full variable domain is DSGVTQTPKHLITATGQRVTLRCSPRSGDLSVYWYQQSLDQGLQFLIQYYNGEERAKGNILERFSAQQFPDLHSELNLSSLELGDSALYFCASSVVSGTEAFFGQGTRLTVV.

V and J are TRBV5-5 and TRBJ1-2; D not resolved. The CDR3 has 15 residues. Germline V gene data show CDR1 as SGHKS and CDR2 as YYEKEE (reference sequence). The germline V and J ends were trimmed by 5 bases and 4 bases, with 18 bases remaining between them. The CDR3 DNA sequence: TGTGCCAGCAGTCCCGCTCCAGGTCCGGGCTATGGCTACACCTTC. Amino acid sequence: CASSPAPGPGYGYTF.

This chain joins TRBV7-9 and TRBJ2-5; the match to TRBD2 covers 7 bases. The germline gives CDR1 SEHNR, CDR2 FQNEAQ (reference sequence). Trimming at V came to 3 bases and at J to 3 bases, leaving 4 bases not matched to a gene. CDR3 length equals 14 residues. CDR3 amino acids: CASSFQGGEETQYF. The CDR3 region has the DNA TGTGCCAGCAGCTTTCAGGGAGGGGAAGAGACCCAGTACTTC.

The rearrangement links TRBV19 to TRBJ1-2, with TRBD1 identical over 8 bases. The junction had 6 bases not matched to a gene; V was cut back by 5 bases and J by 1 base. The CDR3 has 15 amino acids. CDR1 and CDR2 (germline): LNHDA, SQIVND (reference sequence). This chain's CDR3 is CASSPPGQVNYGYTF. The DNA of the CDR3 is TGTGCCAGTAGTCCGCCGGGACAGGTTAACTATGGCTACACCTTC.

In this sample, this clone turned up once. This chain joins TRBV30 and TRBJ1-1; 11 bases map to TRBD1. The J segment lost 6 bases and the V segment lost 3 bases, leaving 9 bases of the junction unmatched. In germline, CDR1 is GTSNPN, CDR2 SVGIG (reference sequence). CDR3 length: 15 amino acids. The CDR3 DNA is TGTGCCTGGAGCGGGGTAGGGACAGGGGGGGCTGAAGCTTTCTTT. It codes for CAWSGVGTGGAEAFF.

V gene TRBV7-6 combines with J gene TRBJ2-1, with D uncertain. CDR1 and CDR2 (germline): SGHVS, FNYEAQ. V lost 1 base, J lost 6 bases, and 4 bases lay in between. The CDR3 totals 12 residues. The CDR3 nucleotides read TGTGCCAGCAGCTTAGGGGTCAATGAGCAGTTCTTC. Its translation is CASSLGVNEQFF. The full variable domain, with the rest looked up from reference TRBV7-6 and TRBJ2-1, is GAGVSQSPRYKVTKRGQDVALRCDPISGHVSLYWYRQALGQGPEFLTYFNYEAQQDKSGLPNDRFSAERPEGSISTLTIQRTEQRDSAMYRCASSLGVNEQFFGPGTRLTVL.

This clone was picked up a small number of times. The chain recombines TRBV5-4 with TRBJ1-6; D gene unclear. The length of the CDR3 is 12 residues. Between the trimmed V and J ends, which lost 5 bases and 7 bases, there was a span of 7 bases. From germline, CDR1 is SGHNT and CDR2 YYREEE (reference sequence). In nucleotides, the CDR3 is TGTGCCAGCAGTCCGGGGAATTCACCCCTCCACTTT. This codes for CASSPGNSPLHF.

This chain connects TRBV9 to TRBJ2-3, with D perhaps matching TRBD1 (6 bases). This CDR3 region has 14 residues. The V gene's germline CDR1 is SGDLS and CDR2 YYNGEE. V gave up 2 bases and J gave up 3 bases, with 10 bases separating them. CDR3 in DNA: TGTGCCAGCAGCGTCTCAGGGGTTACAGATACGCAGTATTTT. Its translation: CASSVSGVTDTQYF.

The chain recombines TRBV11-2 with TRBJ2-1; either TRBD1 or TRBD2 may supply D (6 bases each). The V end was cut by 1 base, the J end by 6 bases, with 10 bases between. The CDR3 covers 14 residues. Germline-derived CDR1 and CDR2 are SGHAT and FQNNGV. Here the CDR3 DNA reads TGTGCCAGCAGCTTAGCGGGGGCGGGCAATGAGCAGTTCTTC. This codes for CASSLAGAGNEQFF.

The chain combines TRBV4-3 with TRBJ2-7; tentative D call: TRBD1 (6 bases). Germline CDR1 LGHNA, CDR2 YSLEER. V gave up 0 bases and J gave up 6 bases, with 12 bases separating them. The CDR3 totals 14 residues. The CDR3 here is CASSQDSQGGEQYF. In DNA form, the CDR3 reads TGCGCCAGCAGCCAAGATAGTCAAGGGGGCGAGCAGTACTTC.

The chain employs TRBV7-9 and TRBJ2-1, with a weak D call TRBD2 (6 bases). The CDR3 sequence is 13 residues long. Between the trimmed V and J ends, which lost 8 bases and 9 bases, there was a span of 17 bases. Germline assignment: CDR1 SEHNR and CDR2 FQNEAQ (reference sequence). The CDR3 spells CASDGTWYSEQFF. CDR3 DNA: TGTGCCAGCGACGGGACTTGGTATAGTGAGCAGTTCTTC.

The V call is TRBV27, the J call TRBJ1-2; perhaps TRBD1 as D (5 bases). Trimming shortened V by 10 bases and J by 2 bases, and 14 bases separated the two germline ends. The CDR3 is 13 residues long. CDR1 is MNHEY and CDR2 is SMNVEV in the germline V gene (reference sequence). CDR3 nucleotides: TGTGCCACCAGCGACAGCACGAACTATGGCTACACCTTC. Translating it yields CATSDSTNYGYTF.

The chain recombines TRBV5-1 with TRBJ1-6; 8 nucleotides line up with TRBD1. The V segment lost 4 bases and the J segment 7 bases; nucleotides outside the gene matches: 7. Looked up from germline, CDR1 is SGHRS and CDR2 is YFSETQ. The CDR3 runs to 15 residues. The CDR3 spells CASSLWDRLNSPLHF. The CDR3 coding sequence is TGCGCCAGCAGCCTCTGGGACAGGCTAAATTCACCCCTCCACTTT.

The chain joins TRBV7-6 to TRBJ1-2; D might be TRBD1 (5 bases). Trimming shortened V by 1 base and J by 8 bases, and 17 bases separated the two germline ends. CDR1 is SGHVS, CDR2 FNYEAQ, per germline. This CDR3 contains 15 residues. The CDR3 DNA is TGTGCCAGCAGCTTAGACCGGGACGGAGGGTCGGGCTACACCTTC. Encoded protein: CASSLDRDGGSGYTF.

The rearrangement joins TRBV5-4 to TRBJ2-5; TRBD2 matches at 12 bases. This CDR3 is built from 15 residues. Trimming took 1 base from V and 2 from J; bases not matched to a gene: 0. The germline CDR1 and CDR2 sequences are SGHNT and YYREEE (reference sequence). The CDR3 nucleotides read TGTGCCAGCAGCTTGACTAGCGGGGGGCAAGAGACCCAGTACTTC. Translated: CASSLTSGGQETQYF.

The chain is built from TRBV9 and TRBJ2-7; TRBD1 matches 9 bases. The CDR3 has 15 residues. V was pared by 2 bases and J by 3 bases, with 6 bases of the junction left unmatched. CDR1 and CDR2 from the germline V gene are SGDLS and YYNGEE. CDR3 DNA: TGTGCCAGCAGCGTGGGACAGGGTCCCAACTACGAGCAGTACTTC. Protein sequence: CASSVGQGPNYEQYF.

This clone occurred a few times. V is TRBV4-2 and J is TRBJ1-2, with unresolved D. Trimming cost V 0 bases and J 1 base, with 12 bases left between them. The CDR3 extends over 16 amino acids. Per the germline V gene, CDR1 is LGHNA and CDR2 is YNFKEQ. In DNA, the CDR3 is TGTGCCAGCAGCCAAGAATCGATAGGGATTAACTATGGCTACACCTTC. Translation gives CASSQESIGINYGYTF.

V usage is TRBV4-1 and J usage is TRBJ1-1; weak D call: TRBD1 (6 bases). Germline CDR1 and CDR2: MGHRA and YSYEKL. This CDR3 has 14 residues. Trimming stripped 0 bases from V and 1 base from J, with 6 bases between. The CDR3 DNA follows: TGCGCCAGCAGCCAAGAGACAGGGAACACTGAAGCTTTCTTT. This codes for CASSQETGNTEAFF.

This chain connects TRBV12-5 to TRBJ1-1; D remains unclear. V was clipped by 2 bases and J by 1 base, with 8 bases between them. The CDR3 runs 14 residues. The germline CDR1 and CDR2 sequences are LGHNT and FRNRAP. The CDR3 DNA sequence: TGTGCTAGTGGTTTGAACGGGCAGAACACTGAAGCTTTCTTT. It codes for CASGLNGQNTEAFF.

This clone was observed a single time. The chain recombines TRBV25-1 with TRBJ2-7; D possibly corresponds to TRBD1 (6 bases). This CDR3 comprises 12 residues. V lost 5 bases and J 6 bases, leaving 11 bases between the germline ends. Per the germline V gene, CDR1 is MGHDK and CDR2 is SYGVNS. CDR3 protein: CASSFPGAEQYF. CDR3 nucleotides: TGTGCCAGCAGTTTTCCAGGGGCCGAGCAGTACTTC.

The CDR3 spells CASSTGNNEQFF. For the CDR3, the DNA is TGCGCCAGCTCGACAGGGAACAATGAGCAGTTCTTC. The rearrangement uses TRBV5-1 and TRBJ2-1; TRBD1 matches at 7 bases. The CDR3 consists of 12 residues. After removal of 7 bases from V and 5 bases from J, the junction contained 3 bases not matched to a gene. Germline loops: CDR1 SGHRS, CDR2 YFSETQ.